Below, one T cell receptor (beta chain) is given with its context. The same CDR3 is also encoded by other DNA sequences in this sample. V gave up 5 bases and J gave up 5 bases, with 7 bases separating them. Looked up from germline, CDR1 is SEHNR and CDR2 is FQNEAQ (reference sequence). This CDR3 is built from 12 residues. The repertoire was sequenced with immunoSEQ multiplex PCR; TCRdb's copy has only in-frame clones and lacks some. The sample lists some 300,000 clones, roughly nine tenths seen once, with approximately 1.8% in the top ten. Seattle cases were enrolled at active infection and followed longitudinally. The sample comes from a study of blood T cell repertoires in COVID-19. Study-wide background: Nucleic acid was either cDNA or gDNA, and it came from T cells, B-cell-depleted T cells, or PBMCs.

The clonotype comes from a woman in her thirties with COVID-19, enrolled during active disease. V usage is TRBV7-9 and J usage is TRBJ1-5; D unclear. Source material: peripheral blood. The CDR3 coding sequence is TGTGCCAGCAGCCCGGTGGATCAGCCCCAGCATTTT. This sequence encodes CASSPVDQPQHF.